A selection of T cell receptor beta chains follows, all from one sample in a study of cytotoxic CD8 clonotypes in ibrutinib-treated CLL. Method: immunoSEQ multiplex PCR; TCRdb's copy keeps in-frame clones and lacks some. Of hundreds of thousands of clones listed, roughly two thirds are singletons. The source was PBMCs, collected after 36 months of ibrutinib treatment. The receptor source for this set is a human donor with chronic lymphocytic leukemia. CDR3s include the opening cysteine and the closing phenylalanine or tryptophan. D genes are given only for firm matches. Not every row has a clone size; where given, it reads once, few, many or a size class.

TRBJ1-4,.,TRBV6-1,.,CASKEQGGGDEKLFF,TGTGCCAGCAAAGAACAGGGAGGTGGTGATGAAAAACTGTTTTTT
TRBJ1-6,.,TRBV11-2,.,CASSLVFGGVSNSPLHF,TGTGCCAGCAGCTTAGTCTTTGGAGGAGTCAGTAATTCACCCCTCCACTTT
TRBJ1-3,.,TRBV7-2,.,CASSLERTSGNTIYF,TGTGCCAGCAGCTTAGAAAGGACTTCTGGAAACACCATATATTTT
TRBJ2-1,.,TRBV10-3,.,CAFGLGPYNEQFF,TGTGCCTTCGGCCTCGGCCCCTACAATGAGCAGTTCTTC
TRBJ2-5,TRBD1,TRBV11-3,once,CASSWPGQGQETQYF,TGTGCCAGCAGCTGGCCCGGACAGGGGCAAGAGACCCAGTACTTC
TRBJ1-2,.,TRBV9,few,CASSEADYGYTF,TGTGCCAGCAGCGAGGCAGACTATGGCTACACCTTC
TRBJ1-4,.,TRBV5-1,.,CASSQDSSGANEKLFF,TGCGCCAGCAGCCAGGACAGCTCCGGGGCTAATGAAAAACTGTTTTTT
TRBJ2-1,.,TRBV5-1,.,CASSLDRTDNEQFF,TGCGCCAGCAGCTTGGATCGGACGGACAATGAGCAGTTCTTC
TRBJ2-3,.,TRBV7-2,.,CASSETRSGPRDTDTQYF,TGTGCCAGCAGCGAAACACGTTCAGGACCCCGGGACACAGATACGCAGTATTTT
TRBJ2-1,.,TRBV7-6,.,CASSLGTGPNNEQFF,TGTGCCAGCAGCTTAGGTACTGGCCCCAACAATGAGCAGTTCTTC
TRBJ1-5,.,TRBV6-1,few,CASRPTGLNQPQHF,TGTGCCAGCAGGCCGACAGGCCTTAATCAGCCCCAGCATTTT
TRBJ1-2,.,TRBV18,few,CASSLNAYGYTF,TGTGCCAGCTCCCTAAATGCGTATGGCTACACCTTC
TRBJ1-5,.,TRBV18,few,CASSRDADSNQPQHF,TGTGCCAGCTCCCGGGACGCCGATAGCAATCAGCCCCAGCATTTT
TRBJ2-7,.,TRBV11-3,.,CASSPPATGDEQYF,TGTGCCAGCAGCCCCCCCGCGACTGGGGATGAGCAGTACTTC
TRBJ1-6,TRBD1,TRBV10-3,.,CAISGQGPYNSPLHF,TGTGCCATCAGTGGACAGGGGCCCTATAATTCACCCCTCCACTTT
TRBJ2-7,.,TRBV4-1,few,CASSPGGTYEQYF,TGCGCCAGCAGCCCAGGGGGGACCTACGAGCAGTACTTC
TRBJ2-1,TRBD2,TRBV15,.,CATSPFGLADNEQFF,TGTGCCACCAGCCCTTTTGGACTAGCCGACAATGAGCAGTTCTTC
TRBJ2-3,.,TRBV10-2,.,CASRDQRGVGTDTQYF,TGCGCCAGCAGGGATCAAAGGGGGGTGGGCACAGATACGCAGTATTTT
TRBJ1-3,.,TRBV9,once,CASSVGSSPGNTIYF,TGTGCCAGCAGCGTAGGCAGCAGTCCTGGAAACACCATATATTTT
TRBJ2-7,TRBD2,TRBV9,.,CASSEAGGTSYEQYF,TGTGCCAGCAGCGAGGCGGGGGGGACATCCTACGAGCAGTACTTC
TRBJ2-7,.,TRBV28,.,CASSGGLVTYEQYF,TGTGCCAGCAGTGGGGGTCTGGTAACTTACGAGCAGTACTTC
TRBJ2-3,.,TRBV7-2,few,CASSLGRGLDDTQYF,TGTGCCAGCAGCTTAGGTCGGGGGCTGGATGATACGCAGTATTTT
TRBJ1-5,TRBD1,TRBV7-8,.,CASSLSRGIQPQHF,TGTGCCAGCAGCTTAAGCAGGGGGATTCAGCCCCAGCATTTT
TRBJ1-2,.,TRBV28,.,CASSPEGLSYGYTF,TGTGCCAGCAGTCCCGAAGGACTTTCCTATGGCTACACCTTC
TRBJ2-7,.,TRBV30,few,CAWKFGASYEQYF,TGTGCCTGGAAATTCGGGGCCTCCTACGAGCAGTACTTC
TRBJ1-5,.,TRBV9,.,CASSVGAGGNQPQHF,TGTGCCAGCAGCGTAGGGGCAGGGGGCAATCAGCCCCAGCATTTT
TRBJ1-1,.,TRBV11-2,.,CASSLEWSEAFF,TGTGCCAGCAGCTTAGAGTGGAGTGAAGCTTTCTTT
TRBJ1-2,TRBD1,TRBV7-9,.,CASSFDRGDFYGYTF,TGTGCCAGCAGCTTTGACAGGGGGGATTTCTATGGCTACACCTTC
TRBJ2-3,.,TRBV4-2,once,CASSQELARGTQYF,TGTGCCAGCAGCCAAGAGTTAGCCCGGGGTACGCAGTATTTT
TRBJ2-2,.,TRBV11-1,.,CASSFQEGAFDTGELFF,TGTGCCAGCAGCTTTCAGGAGGGGGCTTTCGACACCGGGGAGCTGTTTTTT